The 32 T cell receptor beta chains below come from one sample, sequenced in a study of tumor and adjacent non-tumor tissue in lung cancer. The template was RNA from unsorted bulk tissue. More than 3 cm separated this lung sample from the edge of the tumor. Three rounds of nested PCR, following a modified ARM-PCR protocol, produced the TCRbeta library. TCRdb called the multiplex PCR reads again in MiXCR, with one record for every CDR3 protein. The sample holds some 100,000 distinct CDR3 sequences, about 60% seen once. What was sequenced was distant non-tumor lung tissue. All receptors derive from a man aged 30 to 45 with non-small cell lung cancer.

The table lists this clonotype with many counts. The gene calls are TRBV4-2 and TRBJ2-7; 8 bases line up with TRBD2. Germline V lookup: CDR1 LGHNA, CDR2 YNFKEQ. The V segment lost 4 bases and the J segment 6 bases; nucleotides outside the gene matches: 2. This CDR3 contains 12 residues. The CDR3 is CASSPSGSEQYF. The CDR3 DNA sequence: TGTGCCAGCAGCCCGAGCGGGAGCGAGCAGTACTTC.

As for this clonotype: The junction and the germline gene differ at one end; a read error may be behind it. The genes are TRBV11-2 and TRBJ2-7; 8 bases are shared with TRBD1. The CDR3 has 15 amino acids. CDR1 and CDR2 from the germline V gene are SGHAT and FQNNGV. The CDR3 is CTSSFPTGGLYEQYF. For the CDR3, the DNA is TGTACCAGCAGCTTCCCAACAGGGGGACTCTACGAGCAGTACTTC.

This clonotype is a singleton in its sample. An end of the junction differs from the germline gene, which may be a read error. The chain combines TRBV11-1 with TRBJ2-5; D not resolved. CDR3 length: 14 residues. Per germline, CDR1 SGHAT and CDR2 FQDESV (reference sequence). The CDR3 bases are TGTGCCAGCAGCGTCGACACGTACCAGGAGACCCAGTACTTT. As protein: CASSVDTYQETQYF.

Notes on this clonotype: One junction end does not reproduce the germline sequence, and a read error may be involved. This chain links TRBV20-1 with TRBJ2-7; TRBD2 matches 7 bases. Germline V lookup: CDR1 DFQATT, CDR2 SNEGSKA (reference sequence). This CDR3 has 16 amino acids. This CDR3 is CSDRDSTGREPHEQYF. CDR3 DNA sequence: TGCAGTGATAGAGATAGTACCGGGCGGGAGCCTCACGAGCAGTACTTC.

This clonotype occurred many times. The chain combines TRBV6-1 with TRBJ1-2; no clear D gene. CDR3 length: 11 residues. V was shortened by 5 bases and J by 6 bases, with 7 bases between the two germline ends. Germline V gene sequence: CDR1 MNHNS, CDR2 SASEGT. CDR3 in DNA: TGTGCCAGCAGTCGATTTGATGGCTACACCTTC. Protein sequence: CASSRFDGYTF.

CDR3 protein: CASSDGQGESDTQYF. In DNA, the CDR3 is TGTGCCAGCAGTGACGGACAGGGGGAATCAGATACGCAGTATTTT. V usage is TRBV6-6 and J usage is TRBJ2-3, with 10 bases fitting TRBD1. Unmatched junction bases numbered 6, after V lost 5 bases and J lost 4 bases. CDR1 and CDR2 (germline): MNHNY, SVGAGI (reference sequence). The CDR3 has 15 residues.

In the case of this clonotype: It may be a read error: a sequence one base away is much more abundant. The chain has TRBV29-1 and TRBJ1-1; perhaps TRBD1 as D (6 bases). Germline CDR1 reads SQVTM; CDR2 reads ANQGSEA. This CDR3 has 14 amino acids. V was cut by 5 bases and J by 1 base, with 14 bases left in between. CDR3 DNA: TGCAGCGTTCAACCACAGGGAACGAACACTGAAGCTTTCTTT. Encoded protein: CSVQPQGTNTEAFF.

In this sample, this clonotype turned up many times. This chain joins TRBV5-6 and TRBJ1-1; D gene unclear. Trimming removed 8 bases from V and 1 base from J, with 9 bases in between. Looked up from germline, CDR1 is SGHDT and CDR2 is YYEEEE. This CDR3 region has 12 residues. CDR3 in amino acids: CASKWGNTEAFF. The CDR3 nucleotides are TGTGCCAGTAAGTGGGGGAACACTGAAGCTTTCTTT.

A note on this clonotype: A much larger clone lies a single base off, so this may be a read error. V gene TRBV12-5 combines with J gene TRBJ1-1; no firm D call. Germline loops: CDR1 LGHNT, CDR2 FRNRAP. CDR3 length equals 15 residues. CDR3 amino acids: CASSLVLPENTEAFF. The CDR3 DNA sequence: TGTGCTAGTAGTTTGGTGCTTCCAGAGAACACTGAAGCTTTCTTT. Together with reference TRBV12-5 and TRBJ1-1, the CDR3 gives the full variable domain: DARVTQTPRHKVTEMGQEVTMRCQPILGHNTVFWYRQTMMQGLELLAYFRNRAPLDDSGMPKDRFSAEMPDATLATLKIQPSEPRDSAVYFCASSLVLPENTEAFFGQGTRLTVV.

Note on this clonotype: Since a much larger clone is just one base distant, this may be a read error. The gene calls are TRBV5-6 and TRBJ2-5, with no clear D. The CDR3 contains 11 residues. From germline, CDR1 is SGHDT and CDR2 YYEEEE. This CDR3 is CANSSKETQYF. In nucleotides, the CDR3 is TGTGCCAACAGCTCCAAAGAGACCCAGTACTTC.

Worth noting for this clonotype: An end of the junction differs from the germline gene, which may be a read error. The chain uses TRBV11-2 and TRBJ2-5; no clear D. CDR1 SGHAT and CDR2 FQNNGV come from the germline V gene. This CDR3 contains 15 residues. The CDR3 coding sequence is TGTGCCAGCAGCTTAGGAAGGATGGGGATAGAGACACAGTACTTC. It specifies CASSLGRMGIETQYF.

This clonotype was counted at least ten times. In DNA, the CDR3 is TGTGCCAGCAGTTTAAATTCAGGGGGGTCTCAGCCCCAGCATTTT. Translation: CASSLNSGGSQPQHF. V gene TRBV12-3 or TRBV12-4 combines with J gene TRBJ1-5; the match to TRBD1 covers 7 bases. Unmatched junction bases numbered 7, after V lost 2 bases and J lost 6 bases. This CDR3 contains 15 residues.

This clonotype came up a few times. The V gene is TRBV11-2, the J gene TRBJ2-1; D gene uncertain. Per germline, CDR1 SGHAT and CDR2 FQNNGV. This CDR3 has 12 residues. V was trimmed by 7 bases and J by 10 bases, leaving 14 bases between them. Written as DNA, the CDR3 is TGTGCCAGCAACTTGGGCCTCCCAGAGCAGTTCTTC. Protein sequence: CASNLGLPEQFF.

The rearrangement uses TRBV29-1 and TRBJ2-1; 10 bases match TRBD2. CDR3 length: 15 amino acids. Per germline, CDR1 SQVTM and CDR2 ANQGSEA. With 7 bases clipped from V and 6 bases from J, the junction kept 12 bases outside the gene matches. The chain's CDR3 is CSAEGVAGGFNEQFF. CDR3 nucleotides: TGCAGCGCTGAGGGAGTAGCGGGAGGTTTCAATGAGCAGTTCTTC.

This sequence joins TRBV20-1 and TRBJ2-1, with 12 bases lining up with TRBD2. The CDR3 contains 16 residues. J lost 7 bases, V lost 6 bases, and 13 bases had no gene match. The V gene's germline CDR1 is DFQATT and CDR2 SNEGSKA (reference sequence). The CDR3 loop is CSADTILAGGGNEQFF. CDR3 bases: TGCAGTGCCGATACCATACTAGCGGGGGGTGGGAATGAGCAGTTCTTC.

This chain joins TRBV4-1 and TRBJ2-7; 8 nucleotides agree with TRBD2. The CDR3 contains 15 residues. CDR1 is MGHRA and CDR2 is YSYEKL in the germline V gene. The CDR3 spells CDNSPLRGGTYEQYF. In DNA, the CDR3 is TGCGACAACAGCCCCCTACGGGGGGGTACATACGAGCAGTACTTC.

The V gene is TRBV12-3 or TRBV12-4, the J gene TRBJ1-2; TRBD1 is a possible D gene (5 bases). The CDR3 length is 11 residues. The V gene lost 11 bases and the J gene lost 11 bases, with 18 bases spanning the gap. The CDR3 coding sequence is TGTGCCCGTAGTGTAGGGACTGGTTACACCTTC. Translation gives CARSVGTGYTF.

Comments on this clonotype: One junction end disagrees with the germline gene, perhaps due to a read error. The gene calls are TRBV11-1 and TRBJ2-7; a possible D gene is TRBD1 (6 bases). The CDR3 is 13 amino acids. CDR1 is SGHAT and CDR2 is FQDESV in the germline V gene (reference sequence). This CDR3 reads CARSSQGYYEQYF. The CDR3 DNA reads as TGCGCCAGGAGCTCACAGGGTTACTACGAGCAGTACTTC.

The chain uses TRBV30 and TRBJ2-5; the match to TRBD2 covers 7 bases. V lost 1 base to trimming and J lost 8 bases; unmatched junction nucleotides: 19. Per germline, CDR1 GTSNPN and CDR2 SVGIG (reference sequence). The CDR3 spans 17 residues. The CDR3 here is CAWSEGSMAWGGDTQYF. CDR3 bases: TGTGCCTGGAGTGAGGGTAGCATGGCCTGGGGGGGGGACACCCAGTACTTC.

By share, this clonotype ranks as medium-sized (0.01 to 0.1%). This chain connects TRBV11-2 to TRBJ2-3; possibly TRBD2 for D (5 bases). This CDR3 is 14 amino acids long. Germline V CDR1 and CDR2: SGHAT, FQNNGV. Trimming cost V 5 bases and J 2 bases, with 11 bases left between them. Written as DNA, the CDR3 is TGTGCCAGCAGCCCCTCGCGGGTCACAGATACGCAGTATTTT. It codes for CASSPSRVTDTQYF.

The rearrangement uses TRBV6-5 and TRBJ2-3, with D possibly TRBD2 on 6 matching bases. CDR1 and CDR2 (germline): MNHEY, SVGAGI. The CDR3 totals 15 residues. Trimming removed 9 bases from V and 3 bases from J, with 19 bases in between. The CDR3: CARSLSGGTTDTQYF. CDR3 coding DNA: TGTGCCAGGAGCCTTAGCGGAGGGACGACAGATACGCAGTATTTT.

In the case of this clonotype: One junction end does not reproduce the germline sequence, and a read error may be involved. The gene calls are TRBV12-3 or TRBV12-4 and TRBJ2-1, with 10 bases aligning to TRBD2. This CDR3 has 15 amino acids. DNA of the CDR3: TGTCCCAGCAGTCACCCGACTAGCGGGTACAATGAGCAGTTCTTC. The encoded protein is CPSSHPTSGYNEQFF.

The chain couples TRBV7-8 to TRBJ2-3, with a possible D match to TRBD2 (6 bases). CDR1 and CDR2 (germline): SGHVS, FQNEAQ. V lost 2 bases and J 4 bases, leaving 19 bases between the germline ends. This CDR3 has 17 residues. In DNA, the CDR3 is TGTGCCAGCAGCTTACCAGCAGCTGGCGGGGCGGCAGATACGCAGTATTTT. Amino acid sequence: CASSLPAAGGAADTQYF.

About this clonotype: This CDR3 is missing its conserved last phenylalanine or tryptophan, likely due to a read error. No DNA is shown, since the ends of the CDR3 on it are uncertain; the CDR3 is the one TCRdb lists. V usage is TRBV11-2 and J usage is TRBJ2-3. The germline gives CDR1 SGHAT, CDR2 FQNNGV. The CDR3 totals 12 residues, both ends included. CDR3 in amino acids: CASSQSTGTKYS.

The chain uses TRBV6-4 and TRBJ2-7; 8 nucleotides line up with TRBD2. Germline V gene sequence: CDR1 MRHNA, CDR2 SNTAGT. CDR3 size: 15 residues. V gave up 4 bases and J gave up 2 bases; unmatched junction bases: 7. CDR3 region: CASSGLGGGPYEQYF. In DNA form, the CDR3 reads TGTGCCAGCAGTGGTCTCGGGGGGGGGCCCTACGAGCAGTACTTC.

Points on this clonotype: One junction end does not reproduce the germline sequence, and a read error may be involved. The rearrangement links TRBV5-5 to TRBJ2-2, with D perhaps matching TRBD1 or TRBD2 (5 bases each). The CDR3 has 18 residues. Germline V gives CDR1 SGHKS, CDR2 YYEKEE (reference sequence). CDR3 coding DNA: TGTGTCAGCAGCTTCAAAGTTTCTAGCTGGGGCCGGACCGGGGAGCTGTTTTTT. It codes for CVSSFKVSSWGRTGELFF.

With respect to this clonotype: Mismatch with germline at one junction end may stem from a read error. The chain has TRBV20-1 and TRBJ2-3; D could derive from TRBD1 or TRBD2 (5 bases each). This CDR3 contains 19 residues. Germline CDR1 reads DFQATT; CDR2 reads SNEGSKA (reference sequence). Written as DNA, the CDR3 is TGCAGTGCTAGAGATCATCGTTTCACCGGGGCACGCAGCAGAGATACGCAGTATTTT. Its protein is CSARDHRFTGARSRDTQYF.

A remark on this clonotype: The conserved closing phenylalanine or tryptophan is absent in this CDR3, likely reflecting a read error. The chain has TRBV12-3 or TRBV12-4 and TRBJ2-7; TRBD1 matches 7 bases. This CDR3 comprises 16 residues. CDR3 amino acids: CASSLRQGPFHYEQYL. The CDR3 DNA sequence: TGTGCCAGTAGTTTACGACAGGGACCCTTTCACTACGAGCAGTACTTG.

As to this clonotype: No conserved phenylalanine or tryptophan ends this CDR3, so it is likely a read error. Because the CDR3's place on the DNA is in doubt, the DNA is left out and the CDR3 is given as listed by TCRdb. This CDR3 reads CAISERDTGGLYL. The V and J genes are TRBV10-3 and TRBJ2-2. Germline lookup yields CDR1 ENHRY and CDR2 SYGVKD. The CDR3 spans 13 amino acids, including both terminal residues.

With regard to this clonotype: Just one base apart from a much larger clone, this may be a read error. As DNA, the CDR3 is TGTGCCAGCAGGGTGGACAGCACCTACACCGGGGAGATGTTTTTT. It yields the protein CASRVDSTYTGEMFF. This chain uses TRBV5-6 with TRBJ2-2; a weak D match, TRBD1 (6 bases). Germline CDR1 reads SGHDT; CDR2 reads YYEEEE. CDR3 size: 15 residues.

As regards this clonotype: A read error may account for a junction end that differs from germline. J is TRBJ1-5 and V is TRBV20-1, with a weak D call TRBD1 (6 bases). The CDR3 is 17 residues long. Germline V gives CDR1 DFQATT, CDR2 SNEGSKA (reference sequence). The CDR3 loop reads CNAIRSGGELTDQPQHF. Written as DNA, the CDR3 is TGCAATGCCATCCGTTCGGGGGGCGAACTTACGGATCAGCCACAGCATTTT.

The chain recombines TRBV20-1 with TRBJ2-3, with D tentatively TRBD2 (7 bases). CDR1 is DFQATT and CDR2 is SNEGSKA in the germline V gene (reference sequence). V was shortened by 6 bases and J by 5 bases, with 18 bases between the two germline ends. The CDR3 sequence is 14 residues long. The CDR3 sequence is CSAPKGGGVDTQYF. CDR3 coding DNA: TGCAGTGCCCCCAAGGGGGGGGGGGTAGATACGCAGTATTTT.